This TCR beta chain originates from a study of regulatory T cells in long-lasting Graves disease. Construction of TCR beta libraries relied on iRepertoire HTBI primers and on Arm-PCR targeting CDR3 regions. TCRdb itself ran the multiplex PCR reads through MiXCR, one entry per CDR3 protein. Found here are some 500,000 distinct CDR3 sequences, roughly 12% of them singletons; the top ten hold roughly a tenth. As concerns this clonotype: This sequence may be a read error, since a much larger clone differs from it by one base.

As for time point: newly diagnosed GD, antithyroid drugs for less than 3 months. After RNA was extracted from PBMCs, the TCR library was made from it. This CDR3 comprises 13 residues. Trimming took off 3 bases at V and 2 bases at J, with 6 bases between the two ends. Germline-derived CDR1 and CDR2 are KGHDR and SFDVKD. These records were also assigned to another study, of T cells in Graves' hyperthyroidism and ophthalmopathy. From that paper: Expanded thyroid clonotypes (above 0.001) were mostly also found in blood.

The clonotype originates from a man younger than 40 with Graves disease. This chain links TRBV24-1 with TRBJ1-1, with D unresolved. The material sequenced was peripheral blood mononuclear cells (PBMCs), taken at new diagnosis, from a patient treated with antithyroid drugs. CDR3 DNA sequence: TGTGCCACCAGTGATGAACACAACACTGAAGCTTTCTTT. Its translation: CATSDEHNTEAFF.